These T cell receptor beta chains were read from a single sample in a study of T-cell reconstitution after alpha-beta-depleted transplantation in children. TCRdb fed the PCR reads into MiXCR, producing one record per CDR3 protein. The sample holds 200,000 to 250,000 distinct CDR3 sequences, about 6.6% seen once. This sample comprised PBMCs, obtained before TCRalphabeta/CD19-depleted stem cell transplant. Receptors were obtained from a boy aged 2 to 10 with acute lymphoblastic leukemia, due to receive a stem cell transplant. Both conserved end residues are part of each CDR3. The D gene is left open where the match is weak. Clone size is given for some rows only: seen once, a few or many times, or a class if the clone is expanded.

-	many	15	TRBV18	TRBJ2-7	TGTGCCAGCTCACCTGTGCCGGGACTCAACTACGAGCAGTACTTC	CASSPVPGLNYEQYF
TRBD1	many	14	TRBV5-8	TRBJ2-7	TGTGCCAGCAGCGGGACAGGGGGCTTCTACGAGCAGTACTTC	CASSGTGGFYEQYF
-	many	13	TRBV12-3/TRBV12-4	TRBJ2-3	TGTGCCAGCAGTTTAGCGGGGGTGGATACGCAGTATTTT	CASSLAGVDTQYF
-	-	13	TRBV6-2/TRBV6-3	TRBJ2-7	TGTGCCAGCAGGGACGGCGGACCCTACGAGCAGTACTTC	CASRDGGPYEQYF
-	many	13	TRBV20-1	TRBJ2-7	TGCAGTGCTAGGGATGGGGTGGCCTACGAGCAGTACTTC	CSARDGVAYEQYF
-	many	16	TRBV28	TRBJ1-2	TGTGCCAGCAGACGTACAGGGAATCGGCTCAACTATGGCTACACCTTC	CASRRTGNRLNYGYTF
-	many	14	TRBV20-1	TRBJ2-7	TGCAGTGCCCCTGGGGGGGGCAGAGTCTACGAGCAGTACTTC	CSAPGGGRVYEQYF
-	many	17	TRBV6-1	TRBJ2-7	TGTGCCAGCAGAAATCGTAGAACAGGCGATCGCCCCTACGAGCAGTACTTC	CASRNRRTGDRPYEQYF
-	many	13	TRBV7-2	TRBJ2-2	TGTGCCAGCAGCCGTCTACGGTCCGGGGAGCTGTTTTTT	CASSRLRSGELFF
TRBD1	many	14	TRBV14	TRBJ2-1	TGTGCCAGCAGCCAAGCCCTCCAGACAGGGGGGCAGTTCTTC	CASSQALQTGGQFF
-	many	12	TRBV18	TRBJ2-1	TGTGCCAGCTCACCAAAAGGGGGTGAGCAGTTCTTC	CASSPKGGEQFF
-	many	12	TRBV3-1	TRBJ2-7	TGTGCCAGCAGCCATTCCACGGGCGAGCAGTACTTC	CASSHSTGEQYF
-	few	11	TRBV6-6	TRBJ2-4	TGTGCCAGTCGACAGGAAAACATTCAGTACTTC	CASRQENIQYF
TRBD1	many	12	TRBV20-1	TRBJ2-5	TGCAGTGCTAGGACAGGGACAGAGACCCAGTACTTC	CSARTGTETQYF
-	many	13	TRBV10-3	TRBJ1-4	TGTGCCATCAGTAGGGGCCTTAATGAAAAACTGTTTTTT	CAISRGLNEKLFF
-	many	13	TRBV29-1	TRBJ2-7	TGCAGCGTTGAATCGACAGGAAGGTACGAGCAGTACTTC	CSVESTGRYEQYF
-	many	12	TRBV9	TRBJ2-5	TGTGCCAGCCATGACTATCAAGAGACCCAGTACTTC	CASHDYQETQYF